This T cell receptor (beta chain) was captured by sequencing in a study of blood T cells in healthy people across ages. Study results and limitations: CMV infection status of these donors was not known. Unsorted PBMCs prevented conclusive naive versus antigen-experienced comparison.

This clonotype showed up just a few times. Its antigen is as yet unknown. PBMCs numbering at least 6.5 million were isolated per sample. A second PCR of 7 to 11 cycles used a sample-barcoded 5' primer and a J-beta primer mix. The template-switch adaptor was a 5' adaptor with 12 random nucleotides. It tagged each cDNA molecule. TCRdb ran MiXCR on the 5' RACE reads and lists one entry per CDR3 protein. The sample lists over 1,200,000 distinct CDR3 sequences; 59% were seen once. This CDR3 has 12 amino acids. Trimming removed 3 bases from V and 9 bases from J; junction bases left unmatched: 5. Germline CDR1 reads LGHNA; CDR2 reads YNFKEQ.

This clonotype was sampled from a man between 18 and 29 years old in good health. This chain connects TRBV4-2 to TRBJ2-7, with 7 nucleotides matching TRBD1. The sample comprised blood. CDR3: CASSHRTGRQYF. For the CDR3, the DNA is TGTGCCAGCAGCCATAGGACAGGCCGGCAGTACTTC.